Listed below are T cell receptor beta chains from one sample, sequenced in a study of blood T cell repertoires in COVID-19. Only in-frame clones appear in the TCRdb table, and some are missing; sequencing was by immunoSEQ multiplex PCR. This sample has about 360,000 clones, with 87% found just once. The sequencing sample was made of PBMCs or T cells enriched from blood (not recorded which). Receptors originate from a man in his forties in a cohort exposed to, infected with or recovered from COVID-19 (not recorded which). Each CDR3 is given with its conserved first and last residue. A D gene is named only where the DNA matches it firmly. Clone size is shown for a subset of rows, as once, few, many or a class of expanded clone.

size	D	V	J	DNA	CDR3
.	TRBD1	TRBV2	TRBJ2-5	TGTGCCAGCAGTGAGGGACAGATTCAAGAGACCCAGTACTTC	CASSEGQIQETQYF
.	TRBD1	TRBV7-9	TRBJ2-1	TGTGCCAGCAGCTCGGACAGGGGAGCCTACAATGAGCAGTTCTTC	CASSSDRGAYNEQFF
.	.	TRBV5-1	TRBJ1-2	TGCGCCAGCAGCTTGGTTCTTGGGGGGAACTATGGCTACACCTTC	CASSLVLGGNYGYTF
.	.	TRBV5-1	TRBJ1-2	TGCGCCAGCAGCGGGGGACTTCAAGAACCCCTCCCCTATGGCTACACCTTC	CASSGGLQEPLPYGYTF
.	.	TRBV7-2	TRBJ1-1	TGTGCCAGCAGCTTAGCGGCCCCAGGGGAGAAAGCTTTCTTT	CASSLAAPGEKAFF
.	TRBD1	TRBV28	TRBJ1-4	TGTGCCAGCAGTTTATCGACAGGGGCGACGAGAAAACTGTTTTTT	CASSLSTGATRKLFF
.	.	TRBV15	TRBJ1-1	TGTGCCACCAGCAGAGATCTAGAGAACACTGAAGCTTTCTTT	CATSRDLENTEAFF
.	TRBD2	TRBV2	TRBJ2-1	TGTGCCAGCAACGGACCGGGACTAGCGGGAAAGAGTTCCTACAATGAGCAGTTCTTC	CASNGPGLAGKSSYNEQFF
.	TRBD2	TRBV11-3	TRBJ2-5	TGTGCCAGCAGCGTAACTAGCGGGAGTGAGACCCAGTACTTC	CASSVTSGSETQYF
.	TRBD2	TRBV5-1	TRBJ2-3	TGCGCCAGCAGCCACAGCGGGACCACAGATACGCAGTATTTT	CASSHSGTTDTQYF
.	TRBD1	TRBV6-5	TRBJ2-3	TGTGCCAGCAGCCAGGGGGCAGATACGCAGTATTTT	CASSQGADTQYF
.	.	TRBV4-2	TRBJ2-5	TGTGCCAGCAGCCAAGCCCGTTCCGGCGGCCAAGAGACCCAGTACTTC	CASSQARSGGQETQYF
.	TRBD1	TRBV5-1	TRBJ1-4	TGCGCCAGCAGCTTGGGACAGGGCGGTGAAAAACTGTTTTTT	CASSLGQGGEKLFF
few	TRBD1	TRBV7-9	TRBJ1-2	TGTGCCAGCAGCTTAGAACCCGGGACAGGGTTGAGAGGCTACACCTTC	CASSLEPGTGLRGYTF
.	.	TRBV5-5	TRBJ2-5	TGTGCCAGCAGCTTGGTTGGAGGTACGGAGACCCAGTACTTC	CASSLVGGTETQYF
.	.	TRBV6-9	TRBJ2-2	TGTGCCAGCAAAAAAGAGGGGAACACCGGGGAGCTGTTTTTT	CASKKEGNTGELFF
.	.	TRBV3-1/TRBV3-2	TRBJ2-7	TGTGCCAGCAGCGGACCCGGGACTCACGAGCAGTACTTC	CASSGPGTHEQYF
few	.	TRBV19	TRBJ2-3	TGTGCCAGTAGTATCCCTATGGCAGATACGCAGTATTTT	CASSIPMADTQYF
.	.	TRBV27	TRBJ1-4	TGTGCCAGCAGTTTATCACAGGTCAATGAAAAACTGTTTTTT	CASSLSQVNEKLFF
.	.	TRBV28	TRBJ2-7	TGTGCCAGCAGTTTCGTTATGCGGGCGTGGGAGCAGTACTTC	CASSFVMRAWEQYF
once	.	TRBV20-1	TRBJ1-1	TGCAGTTCGCGATTGAACACTGAAGCTTTCTTT	CSSRLNTEAFF
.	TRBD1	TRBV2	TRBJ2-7	TGTGCCAGCAATAACCGGGACAGGTCCTCACAGCAGTACTTC	CASNNRDRSSQQYF
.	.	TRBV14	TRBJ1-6	TGTGCCAGCAGCCCTTTTACAGGGAGTTCACCCCTCCACTTT	CASSPFTGSSPLHF
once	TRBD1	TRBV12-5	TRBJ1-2	TGTGCTAGTGGTTTGGCGACAGGGGTTGCCTATGGCTACACCTTC	CASGLATGVAYGYTF
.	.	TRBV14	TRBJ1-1	TGTGCCAGCAGCCAAGATCTAGGAGGGAACACTGAAGCTTTCTTT	CASSQDLGGNTEAFF
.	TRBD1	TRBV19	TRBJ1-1	TGTGCCAGTAGTCGGACAGGGTGGACTTTCTTT	CASSRTGWTFF
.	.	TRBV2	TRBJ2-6	TGTGCCAGCAGATCTAACTCTGGGGCCAACGTCCTGACTTTC	CASRSNSGANVLTF
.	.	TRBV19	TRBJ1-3	TGTGCCAGTACGGCGGGGTCTTCTGGAAACACCATATATTTT	CASTAGSSGNTIYF
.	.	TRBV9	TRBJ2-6	TGTGCCAGCAGCGTGTCGGCAGGGGGGTCTGGGGCCAACGTCCTGACTTTC	CASSVSAGGSGANVLTF
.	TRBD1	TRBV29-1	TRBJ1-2	TGCAGCGTCGCAGTTACGGGACAGTATCATGGCTACACCTTC	CSVAVTGQYHGYTF
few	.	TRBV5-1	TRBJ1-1	TGCGCCAGCAGCTTGGGACTTCACAGGGACACTGAAGCTTTCTTT	CASSLGLHRDTEAFF
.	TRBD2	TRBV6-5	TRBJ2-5	TGTGCCAGCAGTCTCGGGACTAGTTATCAAGAGACCCAGTACTTC	CASSLGTSYQETQYF
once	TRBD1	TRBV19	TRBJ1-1	TGTGCCAGTAGTGTAACCGGGACAGGGGTTTACACTGAAGCTTTCTTT	CASSVTGTGVYTEAFF
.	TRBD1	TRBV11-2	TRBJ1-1	TGTGCCAGCAGCCAACGGGACAGGGGGCGATTAGGGACTGAAGCTTTCTTT	CASSQRDRGRLGTEAFF
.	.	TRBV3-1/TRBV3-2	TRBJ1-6	TGTGCCAGCAGCGGGGCCCCGTCCCGATATAATTCACCCCTCCACTTT	CASSGAPSRYNSPLHF
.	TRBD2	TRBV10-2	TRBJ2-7	TGCGCCAGCAGGGGACTAGCGGGAGCGTATGAGTACGAGCAGTACTTC	CASRGLAGAYEYEQYF